Listed below are T cell receptor beta chains from one sample, sequenced in a study of blood T cell repertoires in COVID-19. Method: immunoSEQ multiplex PCR; TCRdb's copy keeps in-frame clones and lacks some. The sample has hundreds of thousands of clones; about 88% are singletons. The sequencing sample was made of peripheral blood. These TCRs come from a woman aged 60-75 years with acute or convalescent COVID-19. Each CDR3 is given with its conserved first and last residue. A D gene is named only where the DNA matches it firmly. Clone sizes are given selectively: once, few, many, or a class where the clone is expanded.

v_call	clone_size	j_call	d_call	cdr3_nt	cdr3_aa
TRBV7-7	-	TRBJ2-5	TRBD1	TGTGCCAGCAGCATCCGAGAGGGGGCGAGGGAGACCCAGTACTTC	CASSIREGARETQYF
TRBV15	-	TRBJ1-5	-	TGTGCCACCAGCAGAGACAGGGACTTGGGTCAGCCCCAGCATTTT	CATSRDRDLGQPQHF
TRBV30	few	TRBJ1-2	-	TGTGCCTGGAGCACCGGGTCCTTTGGCTACACCTTC	CAWSTGSFGYTF
TRBV6-5	-	TRBJ1-1	-	TGTGCCAGCAGTAACCGGGAAGGGACTGAAGCTTTCTTT	CASSNREGTEAFF
TRBV6-5	-	TRBJ1-5	-	TGTGCCAGCAGTCCGGGTTCCGATCAGCCCCAGCATTTT	CASSPGSDQPQHF
TRBV4-2	-	TRBJ2-1	-	TGTGCCAGCAGCCAAGATCAGGGTCGGGCCGGAGAGCAGTTCTTC	CASSQDQGRAGEQFF
TRBV18	once	TRBJ2-1	TRBD2	TGTGCCAGCTCACCACCGAAAGGACTAGCGGAACGCTACAATGAGCAGTTCTTC	CASSPPKGLAERYNEQFF
TRBV2	-	TRBJ1-4	TRBD1	TGTGCCAGCAGAGGACAGGGTGGAACTAATGAAAAACTGTTTTTT	CASRGQGGTNEKLFF
TRBV4-1	-	TRBJ1-2	-	TGCGCCAGCAGCCAAGATAAGGGGATACTGTTTGGCTACACCTTC	CASSQDKGILFGYTF
TRBV6-6	-	TRBJ1-5	-	TGTGCCAGCACCCGGAGCAATCAGCCCCAGCATTTT	CASTRSNQPQHF
TRBV9	-	TRBJ2-3	TRBD2	TGTGCCAGCAGCGTAGGGTGGCGGGGGGTCACAGATACGCAGTATTTT	CASSVGWRGVTDTQYF
TRBV27	-	TRBJ2-7	TRBD2	TGTGCCAGCAGGGGAGCGGGGGCCTACGAGCAGTACTTC	CASRGAGAYEQYF
TRBV27	once	TRBJ2-2	-	TGTGCCAGCAGTGGCGGAAACCCCACCGGGGAGCTGTTTTTT	CASSGGNPTGELFF
TRBV29-1	-	TRBJ1-1	TRBD1	TGCAGCGTTGACGTACAGGGGCCGAACACTGAAGCTTTCTTT	CSVDVQGPNTEAFF
TRBV30	once	TRBJ2-3	TRBD2	TGTGCCTGGAGTGGCGGGACTAGCGGGAGTGCAGATACGCAGTATTTT	CAWSGGTSGSADTQYF
TRBV18	-	TRBJ1-2	-	TGTGCCAGCTCACCACCGACATCTGACAACTATGGCTACACCTTC	CASSPPTSDNYGYTF
TRBV20-1	few	TRBJ1-1	TRBD1	TGCAGTGCAGGGACAGCTGAAGCTTTCTTT	CSAGTAEAFF
TRBV27	-	TRBJ2-1	-	TGTGCCAGCAGGAATCCTGGACTCCATTACAATGAGCAGTTCTTC	CASRNPGLHYNEQFF
TRBV6-6	once	TRBJ2-2	TRBD2	TGTGCCAGCAGGGGAGGGACGGGCACCGGGGAGCTGTTTTTT	CASRGGTGTGELFF
TRBV7-2	once	TRBJ2-5	TRBD2	TGTGCCAGCAGCTTAGAACTAGCGGGGCAAGAGACCCAGTACTTC	CASSLELAGQETQYF
TRBV12-3/TRBV12-4	-	TRBJ1-1	-	TGTGCCAGCAGTTCAGGGTTGAACACTGAAGCTTTCTTT	CASSSGLNTEAFF
TRBV2	-	TRBJ1-2	TRBD1	TGTGCCAGCGGAGTTTCCGACAGGGGGCGAGGAGGCTACACCTTC	CASGVSDRGRGGYTF
TRBV6-5	-	TRBJ2-3	TRBD2	TGTGCCAGCACTATGACTAGCGGGAGTACAGATACGCAGTATTTT	CASTMTSGSTDTQYF
TRBV7-2	-	TRBJ1-5	-	TGTGCCAGCAGCTTGAGGGGGAACCAGCCCCAGCATTTT	CASSLRGNQPQHF
TRBV24-1	-	TRBJ1-2	-	TGTGCCACCAGTGATTTCAGGGGATCTGGCTACACCTTC	CATSDFRGSGYTF
TRBV10-3	few	TRBJ1-2	-	TGTGCCATCAGTGGTTCGCAGGGAGGAACTAACTATGGCTACACCTTC	CAISGSQGGTNYGYTF
TRBV3-1/TRBV3-2	-	TRBJ2-7	TRBD2	TGTGCCAGCAGCCGAAAAAGCGGGAGGCCGTACGAGCAGTACTTC	CASSRKSGRPYEQYF
TRBV18	-	TRBJ2-7	-	TGTGCCAGCTCACCACGACAAACCGGCGAGCAGTACTTC	CASSPRQTGEQYF
TRBV19	once	TRBJ2-7	-	TGTGCCAGTAGTAGAACAGGCGACGAGCAGTACTTC	CASSRTGDEQYF
TRBV10-3	-	TRBJ1-5	-	TGTGCCATCAGCTCACAGGGTGATCAGCCCCAGCATTTT	CAISSQGDQPQHF
TRBV3-1/TRBV3-2	-	TRBJ1-1	-	TGTGCCAGCAGCCACGGGTGGCCGAACACTGAGGCTTTCTTT	CASSHGWPNTEAFF
TRBV7-8	-	TRBJ2-2	-	TGTGCCAGCAGCTCCGAGCCTGCGAACACCGGGGAGCTGTTTTTT	CASSSEPANTGELFF
TRBV28	-	TRBJ1-4	-	TGTGCCAGCAGTTCAGGGGAGGGGGGTATCGAAAAACTGTTTTTT	CASSSGEGGIEKLFF
TRBV28	-	TRBJ1-1	-	TGTGCCAGCAGTTTACCGGACGGACTCGGCACTGAAGCTTTCTTT	CASSLPDGLGTEAFF
TRBV27	-	TRBJ1-5	-	TGTGCCAGCAGTTTACAGCGGACGCGGCCCCAGCATTTT	CASSLQRTRPQHF
TRBV30	-	TRBJ2-7	-	TGTGCCTGGAGTGTAACACAAACCTACGAGCAGTACTTC	CAWSVTQTYEQYF
TRBV30	once	TRBJ2-1	TRBD1	TGTGCCGGAAGACAGGGTTGGACTTTCAATGAGCAGTTCTTC	CAGRQGWTFNEQFF
TRBV10-2	-	TRBJ2-2	TRBD2	TGCGCCAGCCAACTAGCGGGGGACGGGGAGCTGTTTTTT	CASQLAGDGELFF
TRBV11-2	-	TRBJ2-1	TRBD2	TGTGCCAGCAGCTTACTGCGGGGGGGCAATGAGCAGTTCTTC	CASSLLRGGNEQFF
TRBV15	-	TRBJ2-2	TRBD2	TGTGCCACCAGCAGAGACTGGGGGACTAGCGGGGGCCAGAACACCGGGGAGCTGTTTTTT	CATSRDWGTSGGQNTGELFF
TRBV28	-	TRBJ2-1	TRBD1	TGTGCCAGCAGTCCCCATCAGGGGGATTTAAACAATGAGCAGTTCTTC	CASSPHQGDLNNEQFF
TRBV7-6	-	TRBJ1-6	-	TGTGCCAGCAGCTCCTCTGGAGGGTTTCGGTCACCCCTCCACTTT	CASSSSGGFRSPLHF
TRBV7-3	-	TRBJ2-7	TRBD2	TGTGCCAGCAGCGCCACAGCGGGAGGCCCCTACGAGCAGTACTTC	CASSATAGGPYEQYF
TRBV7-9	-	TRBJ1-5	-	TGTGCCACCCTAACATCGCGGGTGATTAGCAATCAGCCCCAGCATTTT	CATLTSRVISNQPQHF
TRBV7-2	-	TRBJ1-1	-	TGTGCCAGCAGCTTAGTTCGGGGGGGGAACACTGAAGCTTTCTTT	CASSLVRGGNTEAFF
TRBV19	-	TRBJ1-1	-	TGTGCCAGTAGTATACTCTCTGGCGAAGGGGGAGCTTTCTTT	CASSILSGEGGAFF